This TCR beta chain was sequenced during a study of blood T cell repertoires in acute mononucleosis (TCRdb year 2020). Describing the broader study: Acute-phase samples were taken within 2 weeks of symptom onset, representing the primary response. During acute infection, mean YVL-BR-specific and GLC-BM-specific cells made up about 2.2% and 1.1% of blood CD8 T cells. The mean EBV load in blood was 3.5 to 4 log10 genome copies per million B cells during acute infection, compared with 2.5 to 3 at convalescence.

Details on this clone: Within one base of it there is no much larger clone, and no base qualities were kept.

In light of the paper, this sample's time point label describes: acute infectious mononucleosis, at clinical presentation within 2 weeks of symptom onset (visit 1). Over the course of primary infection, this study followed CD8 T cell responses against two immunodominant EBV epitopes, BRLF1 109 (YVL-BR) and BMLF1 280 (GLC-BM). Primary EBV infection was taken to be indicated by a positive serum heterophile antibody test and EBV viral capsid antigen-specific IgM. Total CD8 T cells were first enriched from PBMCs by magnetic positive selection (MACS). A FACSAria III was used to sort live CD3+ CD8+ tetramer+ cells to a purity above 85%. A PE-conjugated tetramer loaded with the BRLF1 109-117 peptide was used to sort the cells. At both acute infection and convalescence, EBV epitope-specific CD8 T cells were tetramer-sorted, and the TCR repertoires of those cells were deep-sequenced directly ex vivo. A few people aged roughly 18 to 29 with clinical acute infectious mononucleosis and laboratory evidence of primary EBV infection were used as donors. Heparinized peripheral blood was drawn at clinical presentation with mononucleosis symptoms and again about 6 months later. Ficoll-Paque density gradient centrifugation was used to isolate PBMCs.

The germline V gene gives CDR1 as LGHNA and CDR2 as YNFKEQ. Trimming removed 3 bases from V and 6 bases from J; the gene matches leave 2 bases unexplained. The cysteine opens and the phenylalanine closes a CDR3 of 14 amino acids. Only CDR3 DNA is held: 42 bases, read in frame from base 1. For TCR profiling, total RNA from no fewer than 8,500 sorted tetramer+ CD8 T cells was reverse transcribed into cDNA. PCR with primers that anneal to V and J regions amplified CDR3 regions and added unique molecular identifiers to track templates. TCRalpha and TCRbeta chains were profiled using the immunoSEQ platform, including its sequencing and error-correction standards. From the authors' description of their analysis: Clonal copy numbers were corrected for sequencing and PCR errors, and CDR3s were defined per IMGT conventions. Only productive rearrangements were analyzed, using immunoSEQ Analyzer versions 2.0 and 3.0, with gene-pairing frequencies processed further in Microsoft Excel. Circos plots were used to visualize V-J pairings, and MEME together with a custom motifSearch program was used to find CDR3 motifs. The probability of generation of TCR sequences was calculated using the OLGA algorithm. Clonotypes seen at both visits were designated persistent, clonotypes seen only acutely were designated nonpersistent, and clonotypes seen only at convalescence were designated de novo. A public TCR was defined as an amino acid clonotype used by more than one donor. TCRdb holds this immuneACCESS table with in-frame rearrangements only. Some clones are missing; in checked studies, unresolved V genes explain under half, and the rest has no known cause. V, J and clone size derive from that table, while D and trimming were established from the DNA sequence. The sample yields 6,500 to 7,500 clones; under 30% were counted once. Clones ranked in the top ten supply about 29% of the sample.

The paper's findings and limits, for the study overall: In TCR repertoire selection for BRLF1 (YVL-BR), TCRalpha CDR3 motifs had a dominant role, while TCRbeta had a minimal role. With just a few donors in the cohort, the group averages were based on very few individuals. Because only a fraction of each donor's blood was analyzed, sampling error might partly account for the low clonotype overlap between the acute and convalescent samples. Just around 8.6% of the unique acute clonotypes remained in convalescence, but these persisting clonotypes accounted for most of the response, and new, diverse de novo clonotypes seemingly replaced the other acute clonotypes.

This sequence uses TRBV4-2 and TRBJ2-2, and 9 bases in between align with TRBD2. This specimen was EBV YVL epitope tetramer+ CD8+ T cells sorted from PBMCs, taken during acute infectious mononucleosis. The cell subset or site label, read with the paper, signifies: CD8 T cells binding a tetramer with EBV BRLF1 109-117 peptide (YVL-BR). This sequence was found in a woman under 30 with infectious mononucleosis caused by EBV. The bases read TGTGCCAGCAGCCATGAGCGGGGGGCCGGGGAGCTGTTTTTT. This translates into CASSHERGAGELFF.